One sample yielded the 20 T cell receptor beta chains listed below, sequenced in a study of glioma-infiltrating T cells. TCR alpha and beta CDR3 regions were amplified from RNA using iRepertoire nested multiplex PCR. TCRdb analysed the multiplex PCR reads with MiXCR anew, one entry per CDR3 protein. The sample includes approximately 110,000 distinct CDR3 sequences, roughly 20% seen only once; the top ten take around 15%. The sample consisted of glioma tissue, nonneoplastic brain tissue, or PBMCs (not recorded which). These receptors originate from a human donor with low-grade glioma or glioblastoma, undergoing nonglioma brain surgery, or in good health (not recorded which).

Note on this clonotype: A much larger clonotype is one base distant, so this may be a read error. The genes are TRBV7-9 and TRBJ2-1; the match to TRBD2 covers 10 bases. This CDR3 spans 14 amino acids. Germline lookup yields CDR1 SEHNR and CDR2 FQNEAQ (reference sequence). As DNA, the CDR3 is TGTGCCAGCACCAGACTAGCGGGTTACAATGAGCAGTCCTTC. Protein product: CASTRLAGYNEQSF. The full variable domain, with the rest looked up from reference TRBV7-9 and TRBJ2-1, is DTGVSQNPRHKITKRGQNVTFRCDPISEHNRLYWYRQTLGQGPEFLTYFQNEAQLEKSRLLSDRFSAERPKGSFSTLEIQRTEQGDSAMYLCASTRLAGYNEQSFGPGTRLTVL.

On this clonotype itself: A much larger clone lies one base from this, so it may be a read error. The CDR3 DNA reads as TGTGCCAGCTCACCAAGGGGGCTAGCGGGAGATTCCCCGTACAATGAGCAGTTCTTC. It encodes CASSPRGLAGDSPYNEQFF. The chain is built from TRBV18 and TRBJ2-1; 10 bases match TRBD2. The J segment lost 4 bases and the V segment lost 2 bases, leaving 14 bases of the junction unmatched. This CDR3 is 19 amino acids long. Looked up from germline, CDR1 is KGHSH and CDR2 is LQKENI.

In its sample, this clonotype was seen many times. This chain connects TRBV5-1 to TRBJ2-3, with D perhaps TRBD1 or TRBD2 (5 bases each). Per germline, CDR1 SGHRS and CDR2 YFSETQ. V was shortened by 5 bases and J by 0 bases, with 7 bases between the two germline ends. The CDR3 length is 13 residues. CDR3 sequence (DNA): TGCGCCAGCAGGGGGGACAGCACAGATACGCAGTATTTT. This encodes CASRGDSTDTQYF.

Concerning this clonotype itself: The junction departs from the called germline gene at one end, perhaps through a read error. The chain links TRBV12-3 or TRBV12-4 to TRBJ2-7; unclear D gene. This CDR3 comprises 17 residues. CDR3 sequence: CASSFSFAASSSYEQCF. The CDR3, as DNA: TGTGCCAGCAGTTTTTCTTTCGCCGCCTCGAGCTCCTACGAGCAGTGCTTC.

As for this clonotype: A clone one base away is much larger, so this may be a read error. This chain joins TRBV4-1 and TRBJ2-1; 12 nucleotides line up with TRBD2. CDR1 MGHRA and CDR2 YSYEKL come from the germline V gene. The CDR3 loop spans 16 amino acids. V lost 2 bases, J lost 10 bases, and 9 bases stayed unmatched. Here the CDR3 reads CASSQPGTSGRGEQFF. CDR3 in DNA: TGCGCCAGCAGCCAACCCGGGACTAGCGGGCGAGGGGAGCAGTTCTTC.

This clonotype was seen at least ten times. This rearrangement joins TRBV12-3 or TRBV12-4 to TRBJ2-1; 13 bases line up with TRBD2. This CDR3 comprises 14 residues. The ends lost 5 bases at V and 13 bases at J; junction bases unmatched: 8. The chain's CDR3 is CASSPRGTSGTQFF. The CDR3 DNA reads as TGTGCCAGCAGTCCCCGAGGGACTAGCGGGACTCAGTTCTTC.

This clonotype occurred once. A much larger clone differs from this one at a single base, so this may be a read error. V and J are TRBV7-7 and TRBJ2-3; 10 positions agree with TRBD2. Per germline, CDR1 SSHAT and CDR2 FNYEAQ (reference sequence). This CDR3 is 15 amino acids long. CDR3 DNA: TGTGATAGCAGCTTAACTAGCGGGACAACGGATACGCAGTATTTT. As protein: CDSSLTSGTTDTQYF.

This clonotype has ten or more counts. V gene TRBV7-2 combines with J gene TRBJ2-7, with 11 bases identical to TRBD2. The V segment lost 4 bases and the J segment 5 bases; nucleotides outside the gene matches: 4. CDR1 is SGHTA and CDR2 is FQGNSA in the germline V gene. The CDR3 runs to 14 residues. The CDR3, as DNA: TGTGCCAGCAGCTCGACTAGCGGGACCCACGAGCAGTACTTC. This encodes CASSSTSGTHEQYF.

Comments on this clonotype: One end of the junction does not line up with germline, which may come from a read error. V and J are TRBV12-3 or TRBV12-4 and TRBJ2-3; possible D gene TRBD1, 5 bases. The CDR3 totals 19 residues. CDR3 amino acids: CASSLIHLMWGQGTNTQYF. As DNA, the CDR3 is TGTGCCAGCAGTTTGATTCACCTGATGTGGGGTCAGGGCACAAATACGCAGTATTTT.

V is TRBV7-2 and J is TRBJ2-1; possibly TRBD2 for D (6 bases). Germline CDR1 and CDR2: SGHTA and FQGNSA. This CDR3 spans 16 amino acids. Deletions cut 3 bases from V and 8 bases from J, with 20 bases between. The CDR3 spells CASSFPGTATGHEQFF. The CDR3, as DNA: TGTGCCAGCAGCTTCCCCGGGACTGCTACCGGACATGAGCAGTTCTTC.

This clonotype was counted ten times or more. The CDR3 DNA is TGTGCCAGCAGCACCACGGAAGGTTTCGAAAAACTGTTTTTT. This encodes CASSTTEGFEKLFF. The chain carries TRBV3-1 and TRBJ1-4; D is unclear. Between the trimmed V and J ends, which lost 5 bases and 8 bases, there was a span of 15 bases. The CDR3 extends over 14 amino acids. Germline CDR1 and CDR2: LGHDT and YNNKEL (reference sequence).

This clonotype showed up many times. The chain carries TRBV20-1 and TRBJ2-2; a possible D gene is TRBD1 (6 bases). V was clipped by 2 bases and J by 0 bases, with 10 bases between them. The CDR3 covers 15 residues. Germline V gene data show CDR1 as DFQATT and CDR2 as SNEGSKA (reference sequence). As DNA, the CDR3 is TGCAGTGCTAGAAGGACAGCCTCGAACACCGGGGAGCTGTTTTTT. It encodes CSARRTASNTGELFF.

On this clonotype itself: Since a much larger clone is just one base distant, this may be a read error. The chain links TRBV4-3 to TRBJ2-7; a possible D gene is TRBD1 (6 bases). CDR1 LGHNA and CDR2 YSLEER come from the germline V gene. The CDR3 runs 13 residues. CDR3 sequence: CASSQDGWGLKLF. DNA for the CDR3: TGCGCCAGCAGCCAAGACGGGTGGGGGCTCAAGCTCTTC.

This clonotype was seen only a few times. This clone may be a read error of a much larger clone one base away. V and J are TRBV2 and TRBJ1-2; D is ambiguous. The CDR3 is made up of 13 amino acids. The V gene lost 8 bases and the J gene lost 5 bases, with 15 bases spanning the gap. The germline CDR1 and CDR2 sequences are SNHLY and FYNNEI. CDR3: CASGYQEGYGYTF. The CDR3 DNA reads TGTGCCAGCGGTTACCAGGAAGGGTATGGCTACACCTTC.

Many counts were recorded for this clonotype. The V and J genes are TRBV27 and TRBJ1-1; D perhaps matches TRBD1 (6 bases). In germline, CDR1 is MNHEY, CDR2 SMNVEV (reference sequence). The CDR3 loop spans 14 amino acids. The V and J ends lost 2 bases and 11 bases respectively, with 18 bases between them. The CDR3 DNA reads TGTGCCAGCAGTTTACGGGAGGACAGTCAAAGGGCTTTCTTT. It is translated as CASSLREDSQRAFF.

The sample holds many counts of this clonotype. The V gene is TRBV10-2, the J gene TRBJ2-1; 10 bases align to TRBD1. This CDR3 is 15 amino acids long. J gave up 2 bases and V 7 bases, and 5 bases lay outside the gene matches. CDR1 and CDR2 from the germline V gene are WSHSY and SAAADI. CDR3 amino acids: CASTPDRGPYNEQFF. The CDR3 nucleotides read TGCGCCAGCACCCCCGACAGGGGGCCCTACAATGAGCAGTTCTTC.

The table lists this clonotype with a count of one. The rearrangement joins TRBV12-3 or TRBV12-4 to TRBJ1-1; D call uncertain. This CDR3 is built from 14 residues. Trimming left V 5 bases short and J 4 bases short, with 14 bases between. CDR3 sequence: CASSLLLEATEAFF. The CDR3 nucleotides are TGTGCCAGCAGTCTTCTATTGGAAGCCACTGAAGCTTTCTTT.

This clonotype was seen many times. A single base separates this from a much larger clone, so it may be a read error. The chain has TRBV11-2 and TRBJ2-3; no firm D call. Germline lookup yields CDR1 SGHAT and CDR2 FQNNGV. V lost 1 base and J 4 bases, leaving 0 bases between the germline ends. This CDR3 spans 11 amino acids. This CDR3 is CASSLADTQYF. Written as DNA, the CDR3 is TGTGCCAGCAGCTTAGCAGATACGCAGTATTTT.

The rearrangement joins TRBV30 to TRBJ2-2; TRBD1 agrees at 8 bases. This CDR3 contains 16 residues. Germline CDR1 and CDR2: GTSNPN and SVGIG (reference sequence). The trim removed 3 bases at V and 1 base at J, leaving 7 bases unmatched. The CDR3 sequence: CAWRHAGQGNTGELFF. CDR3 coding DNA: TGTGCCTGGAGGCACGCTGGACAGGGGAACACCGGGGAGCTGTTTTTT.

This clonotype has only one observation. This chain links TRBV7-2 with TRBJ2-5, with D hard to call. V was shortened by 4 bases and J by 5 bases, with 14 bases between the two germline ends. Germline V gives CDR1 SGHTA, CDR2 FQGNSA. This CDR3 contains 14 residues. DNA for the CDR3: TGTGCCAGCAGCTCCGACGGTGTCGGTGAGACCCAGTACTTC. This encodes CASSSDGVGETQYF.